This is a list of T cell receptor beta chains from one sample in a study of T-cell reconstitution after alpha-beta-depleted transplantation in children. TCRdb re-analysed the PCR reads in MiXCR, keeping a single row per CDR3 protein. The sample yields about 460,000 distinct CDR3 sequences, about 12% seen once. This specimen was PBMCs from the stem cell graft donor, taken from the stem cell graft. The origin of the receptors is a human donor who donated a stem cell graft to a child with combined immunodeficiency. CDR3s include the opening cysteine and the closing phenylalanine or tryptophan. The D gene is left open where the match is weak. Rows may omit the clone size; those that give it use once, few, many or a size class.

d_gene: NA
abundance: NA
v_gene: TRBV20-1
j_gene: TRBJ2-5
CDR3aa: CSARYNRQIQETQYF
CDR3nt: TGCAGTGCTAGATACAATAGACAGATCCAAGAGACCCAGTACTTC

d_gene: NA
abundance: few
v_gene: TRBV25-1
j_gene: TRBJ2-1
CDR3aa: CASSRSSGSYNEQFF
CDR3nt: TGTGCCAGCAGTAGGAGTAGCGGTTCCTACAATGAGCAGTTCTTC

d_gene: TRBD1
abundance: NA
v_gene: TRBV20-1
j_gene: TRBJ2-3
CDR3aa: CSAPRGQGTDTQYF
CDR3nt: TGCAGTGCTCCCCGGGGACAGGGAACAGATACGCAGTATTTT

d_gene: TRBD2
abundance: NA
v_gene: TRBV29-1
j_gene: TRBJ2-1
CDR3aa: CSVEKLASGYNEQFF
CDR3nt: TGCAGCGTTGAAAAGCTCGCTAGCGGCTACAATGAGCAGTTCTTC

d_gene: TRBD1
abundance: many
v_gene: TRBV9
j_gene: TRBJ1-1
CDR3aa: CASSPTGQSNTEAFF
CDR3nt: TGTGCCAGCAGCCCCACGGGACAGTCGAACACTGAAGCTTTCTTT

d_gene: NA
abundance: many
v_gene: TRBV5-1
j_gene: TRBJ2-3
CDR3aa: CASSPPTDTQYF
CDR3nt: TGTGCCAGCAGCCCGCCCACAGATACGCAGTATTTT

d_gene: TRBD2
abundance: few
v_gene: TRBV5-1
j_gene: TRBJ2-7
CDR3aa: CASGGTSGSREQYF
CDR3nt: TGCGCCAGCGGTGGGACTAGCGGGAGTCGCGAGCAGTACTTC

d_gene: NA
abundance: NA
v_gene: TRBV12-3/TRBV12-4
j_gene: TRBJ2-3
CDR3aa: CASSLAVSEIDTQYF
CDR3nt: TGTGCCAGCAGTTTAGCGGTCAGCGAAATAGATACGCAGTATTTT

d_gene: NA
abundance: NA
v_gene: TRBV12-3/TRBV12-4
j_gene: TRBJ2-1
CDR3aa: CASRPAGNRRNEQFF
CDR3nt: TGTGCCAGCAGGCCCGCGGGGAATCGCCGCAATGAGCAGTTCTTC

d_gene: TRBD1
abundance: NA
v_gene: TRBV6-1
j_gene: TRBJ2-4
CDR3aa: CASSLRTGRNIQYF
CDR3nt: TGTGCCAGCAGCCTTAGGACAGGGAGAAACATTCAGTACTTC

d_gene: NA
abundance: NA
v_gene: TRBV28
j_gene: TRBJ1-2
CDR3aa: CASQAAGNYGYTF
CDR3nt: TGTGCCAGTCAAGCTGCGGGGAACTATGGCTACACCTTC

d_gene: TRBD2
abundance: many
v_gene: TRBV6-4
j_gene: TRBJ2-3
CDR3aa: CASSEREAGGPDTQYF
CDR3nt: TGTGCCAGCAGTGAACGGGAAGCGGGAGGACCAGATACGCAGTATTTT

d_gene: TRBD1
abundance: NA
v_gene: TRBV10-3
j_gene: TRBJ2-7
CDR3aa: CAIRTPGQRVDEQYF
CDR3nt: TGTGCCATCAGAACTCCGGGACAGAGAGTTGACGAGCAGTACTTC

d_gene: NA
abundance: few
v_gene: TRBV3-1
j_gene: TRBJ2-1
CDR3aa: CASSQGSIYNEQFF
CDR3nt: TGTGCCAGCAGCCAAGGCTCCATCTACAATGAGCAGTTCTTC

d_gene: NA
abundance: NA
v_gene: TRBV10-3
j_gene: TRBJ2-7
CDR3aa: CAISQGQLYEQYF
CDR3nt: TGTGCCATCAGTCAGGGGCAGTTGTACGAGCAGTACTTC

d_gene: NA
abundance: many
v_gene: TRBV12-3/TRBV12-4
j_gene: TRBJ2-7
CDR3aa: CASSLGPEQYF
CDR3nt: TGTGCCAGCAGTCTTGGGCCCGAGCAGTACTTC

d_gene: NA
abundance: many
v_gene: TRBV21-1
j_gene: TRBJ2-6
CDR3aa: CASSKGSRAGANVLTF
CDR3nt: TGTGCCAGCAGCAAAGGAAGCAGGGCTGGGGCCAACGTCCTGACTTTC

d_gene: NA
abundance: many
v_gene: TRBV5-1
j_gene: TRBJ2-5
CDR3aa: CASSFDETQYF
CDR3nt: TGCGCCAGCAGCTTTGACGAGACCCAGTACTTC

d_gene: NA
abundance: many
v_gene: TRBV6-1
j_gene: TRBJ2-7
CDR3aa: CASIPSGGAYEQYF
CDR3nt: TGTGCCAGCATCCCCTCTGGGGGGGCGTACGAGCAGTACTTC

d_gene: NA
abundance: few
v_gene: TRBV5-1
j_gene: TRBJ2-5
CDR3aa: CASSNGGQETQYF
CDR3nt: TGCGCCAGCAGTAATGGAGGGCAAGAGACCCAGTACTTC

d_gene: TRBD1
abundance: few
v_gene: TRBV3-1
j_gene: TRBJ2-2
CDR3aa: CASSPLDRGLGELFF
CDR3nt: TGTGCCAGCAGCCCACTTGACAGGGGGCTCGGGGAGCTGTTTTTT

d_gene: TRBD2
abundance: NA
v_gene: TRBV11-3
j_gene: TRBJ2-1
CDR3aa: CASSSLAVGGNEQFF
CDR3nt: TGTGCCAGCAGTTCACTAGCGGTAGGAGGTAATGAGCAGTTCTTC

d_gene: NA
abundance: many
v_gene: TRBV12-3/TRBV12-4
j_gene: TRBJ1-4
CDR3aa: CASSPQGGNEKLFF
CDR3nt: TGTGCCAGCAGCCCACAGGGCGGCAATGAAAAACTGTTTTTT

d_gene: TRBD2
abundance: few
v_gene: TRBV7-3
j_gene: TRBJ2-1
CDR3aa: CASSLNGGASYNEQFF
CDR3nt: TGTGCCAGCAGCTTAAACGGGGGGGCCTCCTACAATGAGCAGTTCTTC

d_gene: NA
abundance: many
v_gene: TRBV9
j_gene: TRBJ2-7
CDR3aa: CASSHARDAMESWQYF
CDR3nt: TGTGCCAGCAGCCACGCACGGGACGCCATGGAGTCGTGGCAGTACTTC

d_gene: TRBD1
abundance: few
v_gene: TRBV9
j_gene: TRBJ1-1
CDR3aa: CASSGTGRGGTEAFF
CDR3nt: TGTGCCAGCAGTGGGACAGGGAGGGGGGGGACTGAAGCTTTCTTT

d_gene: NA
abundance: few
v_gene: TRBV2
j_gene: TRBJ2-7
CDR3aa: CATGPESSYEQYF
CDR3nt: TGTGCCACCGGGCCCGAGAGCTCCTACGAGCAGTACTTC

d_gene: NA
abundance: many
v_gene: TRBV7-2
j_gene: TRBJ2-5
CDR3aa: CASSLVAGAVQETQYF
CDR3nt: TGTGCCAGCAGCTTAGTGGCAGGGGCTGTCCAAGAGACCCAGTACTTC

d_gene: TRBD1
abundance: NA
v_gene: TRBV11-2
j_gene: TRBJ2-7
CDR3aa: CASTAIDRAYEQYF
CDR3nt: TGTGCCAGCACCGCAATAGACAGGGCCTACGAGCAGTACTTC

d_gene: NA
abundance: many
v_gene: TRBV25-1
j_gene: TRBJ2-2
CDR3aa: CASSEGAGELFF
CDR3nt: TGTGCCAGCAGTGAAGGTGCCGGGGAGCTGTTTTTT

d_gene: TRBD1
abundance: many
v_gene: TRBV29-1
j_gene: TRBJ1-2
CDR3aa: CSVGLRDRAYGYTF
CDR3nt: TGCAGCGTTGGCCTCCGGGACAGGGCCTATGGCTACACCTTC

d_gene: NA
abundance: NA
v_gene: TRBV7-2
j_gene: TRBJ2-1
CDR3aa: CASSLSPTSNEQFF
CDR3nt: TGTGCCAGCAGCTTATCTCCCACTAGCAATGAGCAGTTCTTC

d_gene: NA
abundance: few
v_gene: TRBV20-1
j_gene: TRBJ2-2
CDR3aa: CSAGGDSLSNTGELFF
CDR3nt: TGCAGTGCTGGAGGGGATTCACTCTCGAACACCGGGGAGCTGTTTTTT

d_gene: NA
abundance: few
v_gene: TRBV3-1
j_gene: TRBJ2-7
CDR3aa: CASSQISGTEQYF
CDR3nt: TGTGCCAGCAGCCAGATATCGGGGACCGAGCAGTACTTC

d_gene: TRBD1
abundance: many
v_gene: TRBV20-1
j_gene: TRBJ2-7
CDR3aa: CSARVRDRSSYEQYF
CDR3nt: TGCAGTGCTAGAGTCCGGGACAGGAGCTCCTACGAGCAGTACTTC

d_gene: NA
abundance: many
v_gene: TRBV6-2/TRBV6-3
j_gene: TRBJ2-3
CDR3aa: CASSPSRAQSQYF
CDR3nt: TGTGCCAGCAGTCCATCTAGGGCCCAATCGCAGTATTTT

d_gene: NA
abundance: NA
v_gene: TRBV5-5
j_gene: TRBJ2-2
CDR3aa: CASSGLIAGELFF
CDR3nt: TGTGCCAGCAGCGGTCTTATTGCCGGGGAGCTGTTTTTT

d_gene: NA
abundance: NA
v_gene: TRBV4-3
j_gene: TRBJ2-5
CDR3aa: CASSQVVQSQETQYF
CDR3nt: TGCGCCAGCAGCCAAGTGGTACAATCACAAGAGACTCAGTACTTC

d_gene: TRBD2
abundance: few
v_gene: TRBV28
j_gene: TRBJ2-1
CDR3aa: CASSSPGLAGGNEQFF
CDR3nt: TGTGCCAGCAGTTCACCGGGACTAGCGGGAGGGAATGAGCAGTTCTTC

d_gene: NA
abundance: NA
v_gene: TRBV29-1
j_gene: TRBJ2-1
CDR3aa: CSVEWENSYNEQFF
CDR3nt: TGCAGCGTTGAATGGGAGAACTCCTACAATGAGCAGTTCTTC

d_gene: NA
abundance: NA
v_gene: TRBV20-1
j_gene: TRBJ2-2
CDR3aa: CSARDLTVLNTGELFF
CDR3nt: TGCAGTGCTAGAGATCTAACAGTCTTGAACACCGGGGAGCTGTTTTTT

d_gene: TRBD2
abundance: few
v_gene: TRBV27
j_gene: TRBJ2-5
CDR3aa: CASSTGTSGRETQYF
CDR3nt: TGTGCCAGCAGTACCGGGACTAGCGGGAGAGAGACCCAGTACTTC

d_gene: NA
abundance: many
v_gene: TRBV27
j_gene: TRBJ2-2
CDR3aa: CASSLSGGGLTGELFF
CDR3nt: TGTGCCAGCAGTTTATCGGGGGGGGGGCTCACCGGGGAGCTGTTTTTT

d_gene: NA
abundance: NA
v_gene: TRBV27
j_gene: TRBJ2-7
CDR3aa: CASTGAANYEQYF
CDR3nt: TGTGCCAGCACCGGAGCGGCGAACTACGAGCAGTACTTC

d_gene: NA
abundance: NA
v_gene: TRBV6-2/TRBV6-3
j_gene: TRBJ2-2
CDR3aa: CASSYNRDIRGGELFF
CDR3nt: TGTGCCAGCAGTTACAACCGGGACATCAGAGGCGGGGAGCTGTTTTTT

d_gene: TRBD2
abundance: few
v_gene: TRBV10-3
j_gene: TRBJ2-2
CDR3aa: CAITSRGDNTGELFF
CDR3nt: TGTGCCATCACGTCGCGGGGGGATAACACCGGGGAGCTGTTTTTT